Included here is one T cell receptor beta chain sequence, with context. Assay used: immunoSEQ multiplex PCR; TCRdb lists only in-frame clones, some missing. The repertoire holds around 72,000 clones, with around nine tenths as singletons. This record belongs to a study of T cell changes during pregnancy in multiple sclerosis. Germline V gene sequence: CDR1 SGHDT, CDR2 YYEEEE. This CDR3 comprises 15 residues. The germline V and J ends were trimmed by 5 bases and 5 bases, with 16 bases remaining between them. The chain links TRBV5-6 to TRBJ1-4; no clear D gene. The TCR comes from a female donor with multiple sclerosis, enrolled in a pregnancy study. The sample consisted of CD4+ T cells from peripheral blood mononuclear cells, taken before pregnancy. The CDR3 spells CASRPREAPNEKLFF. The CDR3, as DNA: TGTGCCAGCAGGCCCCGAGAGGCCCCCAATGAAAAACTGTTTTTT. The entire variable domain, with the rest obtained from reference TRBV5-6 and TRBJ1-4, is as follows: DAGVTQSPTHLIKTRGQQVTLRCSPKSGHDTVSWYQQALGQGPQFIFQYYEEEERQRGNFPDRFSGHQFPNYSSELNVNALLLGDSALYLCASRPREAPNEKLFFGSGTQLSVL.